This T cell receptor beta chain was profiled in a study of OX40 agonist ivuxolimab in advanced cancers. Some background on the complete study: Ivuxolimab, which targeted the costimulatory receptor OX40 (CD134), was an agonistic, fully human IgG2 monoclonal antibody. Intravenous ivuxolimab was administered to patients every 2 weeks at six dose levels: 0.01, 0.1, 0.3, 1.5, 3 and 10 mg/kg. Of the approximately 53 patients in dose escalation, 19 had hepatocellular carcinoma, approximately 15 had melanoma, 9 had renal cell carcinoma and 9 had head and neck cancer. The dose-escalation cohort was around 83% male with a mean age of about 60 years, ranging from about 20 to 85. Prior anti-PD-1, anti-PD-L1 or anti-CTLA-4 therapy was permitted, and checkpoint inhibitors had been received by roughly 42% of dose-escalation patients. Partial responses were achieved by three dose-escalation patients, of whom one had hepatocellular carcinoma and two had cutaneous melanoma. The purpose of peripheral TCRbeta sequencing was to test whether ivuxolimab changed TCR sequence diversity and led to clonal T-cell expansion. The paper covers the monotherapy dose-escalation part of the phase I ivuxolimab trial, which included N = 52 patients.

For sequencing of the TCRbeta CDR3 region, genomic DNA was extracted from the sorted cells. The immunoSEQ Assay was used for sequencing of TCRbeta CDR3 regions. In its TCRdb copy, this immuneACCESS table keeps in-frame sequences only and misses some clones. Where compared with another copy, unresolved V genes explain less than half of these, and the others have no known cause. The sample includes roughly 32,000 clones, with about four fifths observed a single time. 20% of the sample is held by the ten biggest clonotypes. The trial excluded patients who had a history of autoimmune disease or who were on systemic immunosuppression. Peripheral blood for TCR sequencing was collected from all dose cohorts at baseline, on cycle 4 day 1, and on cycle 7 day 1. The samples were taken from a phase I, first-in-human, multicenter, open-label dose-escalation trial of ivuxolimab. The trial enrolled adults with locally advanced or metastatic head and neck squamous cell, hepatocellular, melanoma or renal cell carcinoma. CD4+ and CD8+ T cells were sorted separately from peripheral blood before TCR sequencing.

This clone was recorded once. Its antigen is not yet known. Per-nucleotide qualities are absent, and no much larger clonotype sits a single base away. According to the germline V gene, CDR1 reads SGHTA and CDR2 reads FQGNSA. The trim is 3 bases for V and 4 bases for J, with a gap of 10 bases between the germline ends. Including the terminal cysteine and phenylalanine, the CDR3 comprises 14 residues. Only the CDR3 DNA is retained, 42 bases long and in frame from the first base. Beyond this particular receptor, the publication reports: Low levels of normalized T-cell clonal expansion were also seen in some nonresponding patients. On average, CD8+ T cells showed more expanded clones than CD4+ T cells after ivuxolimab. In the 0.1-3.0 mg/kg groups, partial responders were among the patients with the lowest normalized peripheral clonal expansion, particularly in CD8+ T cells. At doses of 0.1 to 3.0 mg/kg, clonal expansion of both CD4+ and CD8+ T cells in blood was seen between baseline and week 6. Which antigens the clonally expanded peripheral T cells were specific for was not determined.

The rearrangement joined TRBV7-2 to TRBJ2-1; no D gene is confidently identified. This material consisted of CD4+ or CD8+ T cells sorted from blood, taken in a trial of the OX40 agonist ivuxolimab. The clonotype originates from an adult with an advanced solid tumor such as melanoma, head and neck, liver or kidney cancer. This receptor carries the CDR3 CASSFGFLYNEQFF. DNA sequence: TGTGCCAGCAGCTTTGGCTTTCTGTACAATGAGCAGTTCTTC.